The subject of this entry is one T cell receptor (beta chain). What it binds is unknown. The V end was cut by 8 bases, the J end by 2 bases, with 13 bases between. The CDR3 is 13 amino acids. CDR1 is SNHLY, CDR2 FYNNEI, per germline. Regions amplified from RNA transcripts were the TCR beta CDR3 regions. Carried out on the TCR CDR3, a first-round RT-PCR used the HTBI primer set. TCRdb passed the multiplex PCR reads through MiXCR, listing each CDR3 protein once. This sample has about half a million distinct CDR3 sequences; approximately 22% occur once, and the top ten carry about half. This sample stems from a study of T cells in Graves' hyperthyroidism and ophthalmopathy. General study findings and limits: Ophthalmopathy was identified by the model a median approximately 6.9 months ahead of onset.

It was uncontrolled infection, other autoimmune disease, pregnancy or lactation that excluded patients. The sequenced sample was blood. This chain joins TRBV2 and TRBJ2-7; D gene ambiguous. The clonotype comes from an older woman with Graves' ophthalmopathy. The CDR3 sequence: CASASEGTYEQYF. The CDR3 DNA follows: TGTGCCAGCGCGTCGGAAGGGACCTACGAGCAGTACTTC.